The 28 T cell receptor beta chains below were found in one sample sequenced in a study of cytomegalovirus exposure and HLA in healthy donors. PCR primers comprised 60 Vbeta and 13 Jbeta primers. Clones were read by immunoSEQ multiplex PCR, and TCRdb kept only the in-frame ones, dropping some. Of 200,000 or so clones detected, over 70% appear once; the ten largest clones hold around 2.1%. The sequenced sample consisted of PBMCs. These TCRs come from a woman between 18 and 29 years old in good health and CMV-seropositive.

V gene TRBV4-1 combines with J gene TRBJ2-2; 12 bases are a match to TRBD2. Losses at the gene ends were 1 base for V and 8 bases for J; bases not matched to a gene: 5. The CDR3 contains 16 residues. Germline lookup yields CDR1 MGHRA and CDR2 YSYEKL. The CDR3 bases are TGCGCCAGCAGCCAAGTAAGACTAGCGGGGGTTGGGGAGCTGTTTTTT. Residues: CASSQVRLAGVGELFF.

The genes are TRBV11-2 and TRBJ2-5, with D tentatively TRBD2 (5 bases). Deletions cut 7 bases from V and 2 bases from J, with 17 bases between. The CDR3 has 15 residues. The germline CDR1 and CDR2 sequences are SGHAT and FQNNGV. The CDR3 bases are TGTGCCAGCATTCCTGGACGGACGGGGCAAGAGACCCAGTACTTC. This gives the protein CASIPGRTGQETQYF.

The chain joins TRBV16 to TRBJ1-1; 7 bases fit TRBD1. The CDR3 length is 15 residues. In germline, CDR1 is KGHSY, CDR2 FQNENV. V gave up 5 bases and J gave up 3 bases; unmatched junction bases: 9. CDR3 protein: CASSDMTGRDTEAFF. In DNA form, the CDR3 reads TGTGCCAGCAGCGATATGACAGGGCGAGACACTGAAGCTTTCTTT.

The chain is built from TRBV7-2 and TRBJ2-3, with a possible D match to TRBD1 (5 bases). V was clipped by 5 bases and J by 8 bases, with 5 bases between them. Germline CDR1 is SGHTA and CDR2 is FQGNSA. The CDR3 covers 10 residues. CDR3 DNA: TGTGCCAGCAGCCAGGGTACGCAGTATTTT. It translates to CASSQGTQYF.

This clone was detected only a few times. CDR3 coding DNA: TGTGCCAGCAGTGTTTACCGGACAGGGAGCTCCTACAATGAGCAGTTCTTC. Its translation: CASSVYRTGSSYNEQFF. The chain carries TRBV6-4 and TRBJ2-1; TRBD1 aligns across 8 bases. The CDR3 length is 17 residues. Trimming cost V 4 bases and J 0 bases; bases outside gene matches: 8. CDR1 and CDR2 (germline): MRHNA, SNTAGT.

V gene TRBV4-1 combines with J gene TRBJ2-7; D is possibly TRBD2 (5 bases). The germline V gene encodes CDR1 MGHRA and CDR2 YSYEKL. The CDR3 extends over 13 amino acids. Trimming cost V 1 base and J 1 base, with 5 bases left between them. CDR3 DNA: TGCGCCAGCAGCCAAGGGACTTCCTACGAGCAGTACTTC. This codes for CASSQGTSYEQYF.

In nucleotides, the CDR3 is TGTGCCAGCAGCTTGACAGGGACCGGAAACACCATATATTTT. Encoded protein: CASSLTGTGNTIYF. The chain employs TRBV7-9 and TRBJ1-3; the match to TRBD1 covers 7 bases. Trimming took 3 bases from V and 4 from J; bases not matched to a gene: 3. This CDR3 contains 14 residues. Germline assignment: CDR1 SEHNR and CDR2 FQNEAQ (reference sequence).

The chain is built from TRBV2 and TRBJ1-1; maybe TRBD1 (6 bases). The ends were cut back, 8 bases at V and 1 base at J, with 11 bases in the middle. There are 13 residues in the CDR3. Germline V gene data show CDR1 as SNHLY and CDR2 as FYNNEI. The CDR3: CASRMTGNTEAFF. In DNA, the CDR3 is TGTGCCAGCCGTATGACAGGGAACACTGAAGCTTTCTTT. Looking up the rest from reference TRBV2 and TRBJ1-1 gives the full variable domain: EPEVTQTPSHQVTQMGQEVILRCVPISNHLYFYWYRQILGQKVEFLVSFYNNEISEKSEIFDDQFSVERPDGSNFTLKIRSTKLEDSAMYFCASRMTGNTEAFFGQGTRLTVV.

This clone has only a few counts. The V call is TRBV29-1, the J call TRBJ1-1; D gene uncertain. Trimming shortened V by 3 bases and J by 5 bases, and 13 bases separated the two germline ends. The CDR3 covers 13 residues. Germline values: CDR1 SQVTM, CDR2 ANQGSEA. As DNA, the CDR3 is TGCAGCGTTGAGGTACACCTGAGGACTGAAGCTTTCTTT. This codes for CSVEVHLRTEAFF.

This clone was counted once. The rearrangement links TRBV27 to TRBJ1-5; no clear D gene. The V gene lost 2 bases and the J gene lost 4 bases, with 12 bases spanning the gap. The germline gives CDR1 MNHEY, CDR2 SMNVEV (reference sequence). CDR3 length equals 15 residues. The CDR3 is CASSLAQDGNQPQHF. The CDR3 DNA reads as TGTGCCAGCAGTTTAGCTCAGGATGGTAATCAGCCCCAGCATTTT.

The CDR3 DNA reads TGTGCCAGCAGCCCCAACAGGGTAAACACCGGGGAGCTGTTTTTT. This gives the protein CASSPNRVNTGELFF. The chain combines TRBV7-7 with TRBJ2-2; perhaps TRBD1 as D (6 bases). The germline CDR1 and CDR2 sequences are SSHAT and FNYEAQ (reference sequence). Trimming shortened V by 5 bases and J by 2 bases, and 12 bases separated the two germline ends. The CDR3 consists of 15 residues. Drawing the rest from reference TRBV7-7 and TRBJ2-2, the complete variable domain is GAGVSQSPRYKVTKRGQDVTLRCDPISSHATLYWYQQALGQGPEFLTYFNYEAQPDKSGLPSDRFSAERPEGSISTLTIQRTEQRDSAMYRCASSPNRVNTGELFFGEGSRLTVL.

J is TRBJ1-2 and V is TRBV4-1; TRBD1 matches at 9 bases. With 5 bases clipped from V and 8 bases from J, the junction kept 3 bases outside the gene matches. The CDR3 is 12 residues long. Looked up from germline, CDR1 is MGHRA and CDR2 is YSYEKL. DNA of the CDR3: TGCGCCAGCAGCGTGGACAGGGGAGGCTACACCTTC. Translating gives CASSVDRGGYTF.

V usage is TRBV9 and J usage is TRBJ1-1, with TRBD1 matching 7 bases. Germline loops: CDR1 SGDLS, CDR2 YYNGEE. V dropped 0 bases and J dropped 4; count of bases not matched to a gene: 3. The CDR3 is made up of 14 amino acids. The chain's CDR3 is CASSVVTGATEAFF. CDR3 DNA sequence: TGTGCCAGCAGCGTAGTTACAGGGGCCACTGAAGCTTTCTTT.

The CDR3 sequence: CASSLGPADTEAFF. In DNA form, the CDR3 reads TGTGCCAGCAGCCTGGGCCCGGCGGACACTGAAGCTTTCTTT. The V gene is TRBV5-5, the J gene TRBJ1-1; unclear D gene. Germline V lookup: CDR1 SGHKS, CDR2 YYEKEE (reference sequence). Trimming cost V 4 bases and J 3 bases, with 13 bases left between them. The CDR3 is 14 amino acids.

This clone was seen a handful of times. The V call is TRBV23-1, the J call TRBJ1-2, with 7 bases fitting TRBD1. TRBV23-1 is an ORF, with its function uncertain. With V trimmed by 4 bases and J by 4 bases, 3 bases remained unmatched. The CDR3 runs 13 residues. The CDR3 is CASSPQGSYGYTF. The CDR3 DNA reads TGCGCCAGCAGTCCACAGGGGAGCTATGGCTACACCTTC.

J is TRBJ1-1 and V is TRBV6-1, with D maybe TRBD1 (6 bases). Germline values: CDR1 MNHNS, CDR2 SASEGT. This CDR3 spans 12 amino acids. V was clipped by 3 bases and J by 4 bases, with 6 bases between them. CDR3 coding DNA: TGTGCCAGCAGTGAGACAGGCACTGAAGCTTTCTTT. Translating gives CASSETGTEAFF.

The V gene is TRBV6-4, the J gene TRBJ2-2, with D possibly TRBD2 on 6 matching bases. CDR3 length: 15 residues. CDR1 and CDR2 from the germline V gene are MRHNA and SNTAGT. Trimming removed 4 bases at V and 3 bases at J, with 12 bases between. This chain's CDR3 is CASSVRSGDTGELFF. As DNA, the CDR3 is TGTGCCAGCAGTGTGAGGTCGGGGGACACCGGGGAGCTGTTTTTT.

The chain couples TRBV18 to TRBJ1-3; the match to TRBD1 covers 9 bases. The CDR3 length is 13 residues. Germline CDR1 and CDR2: KGHSH and LQKENI. V was clipped by 8 bases and J by 4 bases; unmatched bases: 3. The CDR3 region is CASKTGGGNTIYF. DNA for the CDR3: TGTGCCAGCAAGACAGGGGGAGGAAACACCATATATTTT.

This sequence joins TRBV19 and TRBJ1-4; D call uncertain. CDR3 length equals 14 residues. Trimming left V 5 bases short and J 0 bases short, with 7 bases between. From germline, CDR1 is LNHDA and CDR2 SQIVND (reference sequence). CDR3 protein: CASSRGATNEKLFF. The CDR3 region has the DNA TGTGCCAGTAGTCGCGGTGCAACTAATGAAAAACTGTTTTTT. The full variable domain, rest sourced from reference TRBV19 and TRBJ1-4, is DGGITQSPKYLFRKEGQNVTLSCEQNLNHDAMYWYRQDPGQGLRLIYYSQIVNDFQKGDIAEGYSVSREKKESFPLTVTSAQKNPTAFYLCASSRGATNEKLFFGSGTQLSVL.

This clone was seen just once. This rearrangement joins TRBV5-1 to TRBJ1-2, with 8 positions matching TRBD1. Germline CDR1 is SGHRS and CDR2 is YFSETQ. The ends lost 6 bases at V and 8 bases at J; junction bases unmatched: 21. This CDR3 has 17 residues. The CDR3 DNA follows: TGCGCCAGCAACCTGGGGCAGGGGGCAGAGACAATCCAGGGCTACACCTTC. This encodes CASNLGQGAETIQGYTF.

Turning to this clone: This specimen includes other DNA sequences encoding the same CDR3. The rearrangement links TRBV9 to TRBJ2-3; 9 nucleotides agree with TRBD2. Germline assignment: CDR1 SGDLS and CDR2 YYNGEE. CDR3 size: 15 residues. Trimming at V came to 5 bases and at J to 6 bases, leaving 10 bases not matched to a gene. DNA for the CDR3: TGTGCCAGCAGTCCTAGCGGGGCTCTAGGGGATACGCAGTATTTT. It specifies CASSPSGALGDTQYF.

The chain employs TRBV25-1 and TRBJ2-1, with D unclear. Germline loops: CDR1 MGHDK, CDR2 SYGVNS. The CDR3 runs to 12 residues. The V end was cut by 2 bases, the J end by 13 bases, with 12 bases between. The CDR3 nucleotides are TGTGCCAGCAGTGAAATTGGTCTAAAACAGTTCTTC. Its protein is CASSEIGLKQFF.

This sequence joins TRBV4-1 and TRBJ2-1, with TRBD2 identical over 7 bases. The CDR3 length is 15 residues. V was pared by 3 bases and J by 0 bases, with 2 bases of the junction left unmatched. Per the germline V gene, CDR1 is MGHRA and CDR2 is YSYEKL. CDR3 in amino acids: CASSQGGYSYNEQFF. The CDR3 DNA follows: TGCGCCAGCAGCCAGGGGGGGTACTCCTACAATGAGCAGTTCTTC.

The chain links TRBV28 to TRBJ2-7; D possibly corresponds to TRBD1 (6 bases). Germline values: CDR1 MDHEN, CDR2 SYDVKM. This CDR3 has 12 amino acids. V gave up 11 bases and J gave up 5 bases, with 16 bases separating them. CDR3 region: CAFHRVSHEQYF. The CDR3 bases are TGTGCCTTTCACAGGGTCAGCCACGAGCAGTACTTC.

J is TRBJ1-5 and V is TRBV10-3; TRBD1 matches at 7 bases. The J segment lost 6 bases and the V segment lost 3 bases, leaving 8 bases of the junction unmatched. The CDR3 spans 15 residues. Per germline, CDR1 ENHRY and CDR2 SYGVKD. This CDR3 is CAISDGGGRGQPQHF. As DNA, the CDR3 is TGTGCCATCAGTGACGGAGGGGGCCGGGGTCAGCCCCAGCATTTT.

This sequence joins TRBV4-1 and TRBJ2-7; 9 bases line up with TRBD1. The germline CDR1 and CDR2 sequences are MGHRA and YSYEKL. V shed 0 bases, J shed 2 bases, and the junction held 8 bases outside the gene matches. The CDR3 runs 17 residues. In DNA form, the CDR3 reads TGCGCCAGCAGCCAAGATTGGGGACAGGGAGTAACCTACGAGCAGTACTTC. Protein: CASSQDWGQGVTYEQYF.

The chain employs TRBV28 and TRBJ2-1; a weak D match, TRBD1 (5 bases). Per the germline V gene, CDR1 is MDHEN and CDR2 is SYDVKM. V was pared by 3 bases and J by 2 bases, with 5 bases between. The CDR3 is made up of 13 amino acids. CDR3 sequence reads: CASSLTAYNEQFF. CDR3 coding DNA: TGTGCCAGCAGTTTGACAGCCTACAATGAGCAGTTCTTC.

The chain carries TRBV19 and TRBJ2-6; D may be TRBD2 (5 bases). In germline, CDR1 is LNHDA, CDR2 SQIVND (reference sequence). V was shortened by 4 bases and J by 1 base, with 8 bases between the two germline ends. The CDR3 has 15 residues. CDR3 in amino acids: CASSTSRSGANVLTF. DNA of the CDR3: TGTGCCAGTAGTACTAGCCGGTCTGGGGCCAACGTCCTGACTTTC.